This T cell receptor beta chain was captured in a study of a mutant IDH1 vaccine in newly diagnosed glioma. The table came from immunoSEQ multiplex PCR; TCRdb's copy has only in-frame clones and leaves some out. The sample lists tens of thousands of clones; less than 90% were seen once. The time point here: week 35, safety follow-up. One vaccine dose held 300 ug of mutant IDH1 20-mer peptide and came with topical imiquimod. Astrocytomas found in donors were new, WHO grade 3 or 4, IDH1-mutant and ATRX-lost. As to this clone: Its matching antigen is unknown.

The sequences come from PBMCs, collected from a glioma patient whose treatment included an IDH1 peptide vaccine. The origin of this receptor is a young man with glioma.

In DNA form, the CDR3 reads TGTGCCAGCAGGGACCTCCGTATCTCACCCCTCCACTTT. As protein: CASRDLRISPLHF. This chain joins TRBV27 and TRBJ1-6, with D uncertain. The germline V and J ends were trimmed by 6 bases and 10 bases, with 13 bases remaining between them. This CDR3 comprises 13 residues. Germline V gene lookup returns CDR1 MNHEY and CDR2 SMNVEV (reference sequence).